This T cell receptor (beta chain) was found in a study of vaccination and CD4 T cells after COVID-19. Whole-study findings and limits: Within the convalescent patients, spike mono-reactivity was found in 304 of 307 vaccine-specific clones.

Treatment of the sample: roughly nine-day PBMC culture with coronavirus spike peptide pools or control peptides (ViraFEST assay). Positive tests by PCR, dated March to December 2020, predated US Alpha, Beta and Delta variants. Peptide pools at about 9.7 ug/ml, together with around 10 IU/ml IL-2, were added to cultures of some 2 million PBMCs per well. As concerns this clonotype: Its cognate antigen is unknown.

With the Oncomine TCR Beta short-read assay, DNA from cultured CD4+ T cells was sequenced. One entry per CDR3 protein, called by TCRdb with MiXCR from the PCR reads. Among fewer than 15,000 distinct CDR3 sequences listed, around half were seen once. The CDR3 has 14 amino acids. Per the germline V gene, CDR1 is SGHNT and CDR2 is YYREEE (reference sequence). V lost 2 bases and J 5 bases, leaving 13 bases between the germline ends. The sample consisted of CD4+ T cells from blood, cultured in vitro. The V call is TRBV5-4, the J call TRBJ2-5, with D hard to call. This clonotype originated in a human donor who had recovered from COVID-19. CDR3 in DNA: TGTGCCAGCAGCTTACGGACGGAACTGGAGACCCAGTACTTC. It translates to CASSLRTELETQYF.